This T cell receptor (beta chain) appears in the sequencing data of a study of blood T cell repertoires in COVID-19 (dated by TCRdb to the early 2020s). About the full investigation: Collaborator samples came from the United States, Italy and Spain and covered acute and convalescent phases of COVID-19. The samples were drawn from the first 160 participants of the ongoing ImmuneRACE study and from 950 to 1,500 subjects provided by 6 global collaborators. The dataset comprised deeply sampled blood TCRbeta repertoires from subjects exposed to, actively infected with, or recovered from COVID-19. Where available, HLA class I and class II types were obtained from metadata supplied by the sample provider rather than from assay-based typing. The material from the prospective study consisted of cDNA or gDNA derived from T cells, B-cell-depleted T cells, or PBMCs. The repertoires were released in a freely available public database meant as a resource for research on the immune response to SARS-CoV-2. Sample metadata almost always included a de-identified subject ID, COVID-19 status, age in years and sex.

A few counts support this clone. There is no known antigen for this receptor. Within one base of it there is no much larger clone, and no base qualities were kept. Participants in the prospective study were aged about 18 to 95 years, lived in some 24 United States geographic areas, and enrolled through a virtual design. In the prospective study, cohorts were assigned on the basis of participant-reported clinical history obtained from a screening survey and a study questionnaire. For ImmuneRACE Cohort 3, a participant was defined as recovered based on two consecutive negative NP/OP PCR tests, clearance by a healthcare professional, or resolution of symptoms. In the prospective study, mobile phlebotomists collected whole blood, serum and a nasopharyngeal or oropharyngeal swab from each participant. Over a roughly 2-month period, participants in the prospective study had the option of providing additional blood draws and questionnaires. Before DNA extraction, blood samples from the prospective study were shipped at room temperature or frozen.

The immunoSEQ Assay, a bias-controlled multiplex PCR, was used to amplify TCRbeta CDR3 regions from genomic DNA. In the paper's pipeline: Nucleated cell counts per sample were estimated from amplification of reference gene primers within the assay. To quantify the absolute abundance of each unique TCRbeta CDR3 rearrangement, sequence reads were collapsed and filtered. For each sample, productive Simpson clonality was calculated as the square root of Simpson's diversity index over productive rearrangements. The clones in this table, taken by TCRdb from immuneACCESS, are in-frame only. Not every clone is retained; where verified, under half of the shortfall comes from an unresolved V gene, and the cause of the rest is unknown. The V and J calls and the clone size are those of that table, but D and trimming were determined from the DNA. This sample is represented by around 250,000 clones; almost 85% of them were singletons. The ten most abundant clones make up about 15% of the sample.

A distance of 8 bases separates the germline ends of V and J, which lose 5 bases and 7 bases respectively. The CDR3 contains 11 residues, cysteine and phenylalanine counted. CDR3 DNA only is kept here, 33 bases in frame from base 1. From the germline V gene (reference sequence), CDR1 is SEHNR and CDR2 is FQNEAQ. What the work shows at the level of the full study, not this receptor alone: The quantity of clinical and demographic metadata differed by source and by participant and was supplied without curation.

The V and J segments used are TRBV7-9 and TRBJ1-2; the D region possibly corresponds to TRBD1 (5 bases align). The sequence came from a man aged 40-49 years who had recovered from COVID-19. Material for sequencing was PBMCs or T cells enriched from blood (not recorded which). The CDR3 protein sequence reads: CASSPGFGYTF. The bases read TGTGCCAGCAGCCCAGGGTTTGGCTACACCTTC.